This TCR beta chain came from a study of T-cell reconstitution after alpha-beta-depleted transplantation in children. Germline values: CDR1 LGHNA, CDR2 YSLEER. The junction had 7 bases not matched to a gene; V was cut back by 0 bases and J by 3 bases. CDR3 length: 17 residues. Study-wide findings and caveats: In some patients, recipient T cells and intrathymic progenitors surviving conditioning explained high day-60 diversity. Several hundred expanded graft clones reportedly were the source of alpha-beta T cells about two months after transplant. Newly made T cells mostly supplied T-cell counts and diversity one year after transplant.

This clonotype was counted at least ten times. The antigen is undetermined. Unique molecular identifiers were incorporated during preparation of the TCRbeta library. TCRdb reanalysed the PCR reads using MiXCR and keeps one entry per CDR3 protein. In the table there are approximately 31,000 distinct CDR3 sequences, under 8% of which are singletons. Specimen: peripheral blood, collected 60 days after TCRalphabeta/CD19-depleted stem cell transplant. The source of this sequence is a child under two years old who had a stem cell transplant for acute myeloid leukemia, so the T cells may come from the graft donor. The chain employs TRBV4-3 and TRBJ2-3; the match to TRBD2 covers 9 bases. CDR3 residues: CASSQDGGGAVTDTQYF. The DNA for the CDR3 is TGCGCCAGCAGCCAAGATGGCGGGGGGGCAGTAACAGATACGCAGTATTTT.